This T cell receptor beta chain was obtained from a study of shared clonotypes between healthy human individuals (dated by TCRdb to about 2020). Notes on the research overall: A couple of women and a few men aged 18 to 49 years were included in the cohort. Per donor, three plates each were used for CD4 naive and CD4 memory, two for CD8 naive, and one for CD8 memory. To estimate repertoire size and how much clonotypes are shared between individuals, the study performed deep sequencing of blood TCR repertoires from a few healthy adults. To increase sequencing depth and limit assay-specific biases, different laboratories used diverse techniques to prepare libraries and sequence TCR repertoires. Each donor's leukapheresis produced roughly between about 0.9 and 9.5 billion PBMCs.

Paper-wide results and their limitations: Because the study included a small number of donors, the genetic and exposure-history diversity represented was limited. Even with the large sequencing depth, rarefaction of the sorted-subset datasets indicated that sequencing was incomplete. Compared with non-shared clonotypes, the clonotypes found in all four sorted-subset donors had higher generation probabilities. Estimated clonotype richness was generally larger for naive than for memory subsets. Around 5% of naive CD4, around 4% of naive CD8, approximately 2% of memory CD4, and around 0.42% of memory CD8 clonotypes were shared across several donors. Pairwise subsampling led to the expectation that sequencing depth would affect the degree of clonotype sharing among donors. Sampling was restricted to blood, and TCR repertoires in tissues likely differ from the TCR repertoires found in blood.

This clone was detected once. Which antigen it targets is not known. Qualities for individual bases were not recorded, and no much larger clone is one base off. V sheds 0 bases and J sheds 5 bases, leaving 11 bases between their ends. In the germline V gene, CDR1 corresponds to LGHNA and CDR2 to YSLEER. The CDR3 goes from the cysteine to the phenylalanine over 15 residues. Only CDR3 DNA remains: 45 bases, in frame from the first base. The donors were healthy, HIV-negative adults who had no recently reported acute infections or vaccinations. Every donor was a Caucasian adult living in Nashville, Tennessee, USA. CD4+ T cells were enriched through magnetic negative selection, after which naive cells were positively selected on CD45RA and the remaining negative fraction served as the memory subset. After blood collection by leukapheresis, PBMCs were isolated using Ficoll-Histopaque density gradient centrifugation and then cryopreserved in the vapor phase of liquid nitrogen. Purity and quantity of every magnetically sorted T cell population were checked by analytical flow cytometry. Each sorted fraction had its genomic DNA isolated and then quantified by UV absorbance on a Nanodrop 2000c.

TCR CDR3 regions were amplified from genomic DNA by multiplex PCR using the deep immunoSEQ assay. Extracted genomic DNA from each cell subset was spread evenly across all wells of several immunoSEQ 96-well plates, with each plate serving as a replicate. For sorted subsets, roughly 200 ng of genomic DNA, equivalent to 25,000 to 35,000 T cell genomes, went into each replicate PCR. The purified libraries were quantified using a Qubit 3.0 fluorometer, sized with a Bioanalyzer 2100, and then quantified again using the KAPA Library Quantification kit. Every immunoSEQ 96-well plate was sequenced on a dedicated single-read 150-cycle Illumina NextSeq 550 flow cell. The published analysis was carried out like this. The immunoSEQ output contained only junctional sequences without quality scores, so filtering could not match that applied to full-length reads. To assign V/J genes and CDR3, sequences were annotated against IMGT germline references using PyIR, a Python wrapper for IgBLAST v1.9. Reads with weak V/J assignments (E-value above 1e-6), missing CDR3, stop codons, out-of-frame junctions, or ambiguous translated residues were removed. V3J clonotypes were defined as sequences sharing the same inferred V gene, J gene, and CDR3 amino acid sequence. Percentage overlap between repertoires was calculated by dividing the number of shared unique clonotypes by the size of the smaller repertoire. Three approaches were used to assess repertoire richness: RTK rarefaction, the Chao1 estimator, and Recon v2.1 estimates of unobserved clonotypes. For all TCRbeta clonotypes obtained by the gDNA method from four donors, generation probabilities were computed with OLGA. This is the immuneACCESS table as TCRdb keeps it, with only in-frame sequences that have V and J called. A part of the clones is gone; compared with another copy, unresolved V genes explain less than half, and the rest is unexplained. V and J calls and clone size are those listed in that table; D and trimming were worked out from the DNA. The table for this sample lists over a million clones; around 76% of them were counted only once. The ten largest clonotypes hold approximately 1.3% of the sample.

This chain joins TRBV4-3 to TRBJ2-1; a weak D assignment points to TRBD2 (6 bases agree). Sequenced material: memory CD4+ T cells sorted from blood. Sample cell subset or site, as interpreted from the label and publication: CD45RA-negative fraction. The TCR was taken from a man between 18 and 29 years old in good health. This receptor has the CDR3 CASSQDRRGNNEQFF. The nucleotide sequence is TGCGCCAGCAGCCAAGATCGGAGGGGAAACAATGAGCAGTTCTTC.